These T cell receptor beta chains were read from a single sample in a study of radiation and T cells in renal cell carcinoma. Profiling relied on immunoSEQ multiplex PCR, and the TCRdb table lists in-frame clones only, not all of them. The repertoire holds some 46,000 clones, with 80% to 85% as singletons. The starting material was blood, obtained from a patient whose treatment included radiotherapy and nephrectomy. These receptors were collected from a woman between 65 and 79 years old with renal cell carcinoma. CDR3s include the opening cysteine and the closing phenylalanine or tryptophan. The order of the fields is V gene, J gene, clone size, D gene, CDR3 DNA, CDR3 protein. A D gene is named only where the DNA matches it firmly. Rows may omit the clone size; those that give it use once, few, many or a size class.

v_call: TRBV4-2
j_call: TRBJ1-3
clone_size: .
d_call: .
cdr3_nt: TGTGCCAGCAGCCAGGAGGGACAAAACTCTGGAAACACCATATATTTT
cdr3_aa: CASSQEGQNSGNTIYF

v_call: TRBV7-2
j_call: TRBJ2-3
clone_size: .
d_call: TRBD2
cdr3_nt: TGTGCCAGCAGCTTGGGAGGGAAATTCGCCCCAGATACGCAGTATTTT
cdr3_aa: CASSLGGKFAPDTQYF

v_call: TRBV6-1
j_call: TRBJ2-5
clone_size: .
d_call: .
cdr3_nt: TGTGCCAGCATGGAGTGGGGCTCAGAGACCCAGTACTTC
cdr3_aa: CASMEWGSETQYF

v_call: TRBV7-9
j_call: TRBJ2-1
clone_size: .
d_call: .
cdr3_nt: TGTGCCAGCAGCTTAGTATCAGTAGATGAGCAGTTCTTC
cdr3_aa: CASSLVSVDEQFF

v_call: TRBV19
j_call: TRBJ1-1
clone_size: few
d_call: .
cdr3_nt: TGTGCCAGTAGTATAGACCCTCCGGGGGCCTGGAACACTGAAGCTTTCTTT
cdr3_aa: CASSIDPPGAWNTEAFF

v_call: TRBV5-6
j_call: TRBJ1-2
clone_size: once
d_call: .
cdr3_nt: TGTGCCAGCAGTCTGGACCGTGGCTACACCTTC
cdr3_aa: CASSLDRGYTF

v_call: TRBV18
j_call: TRBJ1-5
clone_size: .
d_call: .
cdr3_nt: TGTGCCAGCTCCCCCGACCAGAATCAGCCCCAGCATTTT
cdr3_aa: CASSPDQNQPQHF

v_call: TRBV6-5
j_call: TRBJ2-3
clone_size: .
d_call: TRBD2
cdr3_nt: TGTGCCAGCAGTTCACTAGCGGGAGGCGGCACAGATACGCAGTATTTT
cdr3_aa: CASSSLAGGGTDTQYF

v_call: TRBV29-1
j_call: TRBJ2-1
clone_size: .
d_call: TRBD2
cdr3_nt: TGCAGCGTTAGTGCGGGAGGGTACAATGAGCAGTTCTTC
cdr3_aa: CSVSAGGYNEQFF

v_call: TRBV25-1
j_call: TRBJ2-7
clone_size: .
d_call: TRBD1
cdr3_nt: TGTGCCAGCAGTGAATTGGGACAGGGGAGCGACGAGCAGTACTTC
cdr3_aa: CASSELGQGSDEQYF

v_call: TRBV5-3
j_call: TRBJ2-1
clone_size: .
d_call: TRBD2
cdr3_nt: TGTGCCAGAAGCTTGGTTTTCCCCCTAGCGGGAGGGACCTACAATGAGCAGTTCTTC
cdr3_aa: CARSLVFPLAGGTYNEQFF

v_call: TRBV2
j_call: TRBJ2-5
clone_size: .
d_call: TRBD1
cdr3_nt: TGTGCCAGCGGGGAAACCGGGACAGGGCAAGAGACCCAGTACTTC
cdr3_aa: CASGETGTGQETQYF

v_call: TRBV9
j_call: TRBJ2-1
clone_size: .
d_call: .
cdr3_nt: TGTGCCAGCAGCGTAGAGTCCGTGACCTACAATGAGCAGTTCTTC
cdr3_aa: CASSVESVTYNEQFF

v_call: TRBV10-2
j_call: TRBJ2-1
clone_size: .
d_call: TRBD2
cdr3_nt: TGCGCCAGCAGGGGACTAGCGGTTTACAATGAGCAGTTCTTC
cdr3_aa: CASRGLAVYNEQFF

v_call: TRBV19
j_call: TRBJ2-2
clone_size: .
d_call: TRBD2
cdr3_nt: TGTGCCAGTAGTATGTTAGCGGGGCATACCGGGGAGCTGTTTTTT
cdr3_aa: CASSMLAGHTGELFF

v_call: TRBV5-1
j_call: TRBJ2-3
clone_size: .
d_call: .
cdr3_nt: TGCGCCAGCAGCTTGGGGGGCAGGGAAACAGATACGCAGTATTTT
cdr3_aa: CASSLGGRETDTQYF

v_call: TRBV7-8
j_call: TRBJ1-4
clone_size: .
d_call: .
cdr3_nt: TGTGCCAGCAGCAAAGAAAGGGGCGAAAAACTGTTTTTT
cdr3_aa: CASSKERGEKLFF

v_call: TRBV6-6
j_call: TRBJ2-1
clone_size: .
d_call: TRBD2
cdr3_nt: TGTGCCAGCAGCCCCCGGGTAGCGGGGGGGTCGAGTGAGCAGTTCTTC
cdr3_aa: CASSPRVAGGSSEQFF

v_call: TRBV7-2
j_call: TRBJ1-1
clone_size: .
d_call: .
cdr3_nt: TGTGCCACCAGGCTCGCTGAAGCTTTCTTT
cdr3_aa: CATRLAEAFF

v_call: TRBV10-3
j_call: TRBJ2-7
clone_size: .
d_call: .
cdr3_nt: TGTGCCATCAGTGGTTCCTACGAGCAGTACTTC
cdr3_aa: CAISGSYEQYF

v_call: TRBV27
j_call: TRBJ1-2
clone_size: .
d_call: TRBD1
cdr3_nt: TGTGCCAGCAGCGGACAGGATCACTATGGCTACACCTTC
cdr3_aa: CASSGQDHYGYTF

v_call: TRBV10-3
j_call: TRBJ1-5
clone_size: .
d_call: .
cdr3_nt: TGTGCCATCAGTGATCTAAATAGGGATCAGCCCCAGCATTTT
cdr3_aa: CAISDLNRDQPQHF

v_call: TRBV10-3
j_call: TRBJ2-7
clone_size: .
d_call: .
cdr3_nt: TGTGCCATCAGTGGGGAGACAGGAGGTTACGAGCAGTACTTC
cdr3_aa: CAISGETGGYEQYF

v_call: TRBV2
j_call: TRBJ1-1
clone_size: .
d_call: .
cdr3_nt: TGTGCCAGCAGGTATTCTGGGGGCGCGGAGAACACTGAAGCTTTCTTT
cdr3_aa: CASRYSGGAENTEAFF

v_call: TRBV2
j_call: TRBJ2-3
clone_size: .
d_call: .
cdr3_nt: TGTGCCAGCACCGAAGGGGGGGGGCCAGTAGATACGCAGTATTTT
cdr3_aa: CASTEGGGPVDTQYF

v_call: TRBV27
j_call: TRBJ2-1
clone_size: once
d_call: .
cdr3_nt: TGTGCCAGCAGTTTATCGGTTGGGGCAGGCCCCTACAATGAGCAGTTCTTC
cdr3_aa: CASSLSVGAGPYNEQFF

v_call: TRBV4-1
j_call: TRBJ2-3
clone_size: .
d_call: TRBD2
cdr3_nt: TGCGCCAGCAGCCAAATGGGACTAGCGGGGGCAGATACGCAGTATTTT
cdr3_aa: CASSQMGLAGADTQYF

v_call: TRBV7-2
j_call: TRBJ2-1
clone_size: .
d_call: .
cdr3_nt: TGTGCCAGCAGTGAGGCCCCGGTAGGCTCCTACAATGAGCAGTTCTTC
cdr3_aa: CASSEAPVGSYNEQFF

v_call: TRBV6-1
j_call: TRBJ1-5
clone_size: .
d_call: TRBD1
cdr3_nt: TGTGCCAGCACTGCGACAGGGAGTCAGCCCCAGCATTTT
cdr3_aa: CASTATGSQPQHF

v_call: TRBV19
j_call: TRBJ1-5
clone_size: .
d_call: TRBD1
cdr3_nt: TGTGCCAGTAGTACTTCGGGACAGGGATCAATAAGCAATCAGCCCCAGCATTTT
cdr3_aa: CASSTSGQGSISNQPQHF

v_call: TRBV6-4
j_call: TRBJ1-6
clone_size: .
d_call: .
cdr3_nt: TGTGCCAGCAGGACCTACGGGACAATCTATAATTCACCCCTCCACTTT
cdr3_aa: CASRTYGTIYNSPLHF

v_call: TRBV19
j_call: TRBJ2-5
clone_size: .
d_call: .
cdr3_nt: TGTGCCAGTAGTCCCGGGGGGCCCCTCAAAGAGACCCAGTACTTC
cdr3_aa: CASSPGGPLKETQYF

v_call: TRBV29-1
j_call: TRBJ2-5
clone_size: .
d_call: .
cdr3_nt: TGCAGCGCCTGGGGGGACCTAAGGACCGGGTACCAAGAGACCCAGTACTTC
cdr3_aa: CSAWGDLRTGYQETQYF

v_call: TRBV9
j_call: TRBJ1-1
clone_size: .
d_call: .
cdr3_nt: TGTGCCAGCACTGAGGGACCGGGGAACACTGAAGCTTTCTTT
cdr3_aa: CASTEGPGNTEAFF

v_call: TRBV15
j_call: TRBJ1-2
clone_size: .
d_call: TRBD1
cdr3_nt: TGTGCCACCAGCCCAACGACAGGGAGGGGCTACACCTTC
cdr3_aa: CATSPTTGRGYTF

v_call: TRBV7-3
j_call: TRBJ2-3
clone_size: .
d_call: .
cdr3_nt: TGTGCCAGCAGCTTAACACCTAGTACGGATACGCAGTATTTT
cdr3_aa: CASSLTPSTDTQYF

v_call: TRBV18
j_call: TRBJ1-2
clone_size: .
d_call: .
cdr3_nt: TGTGCCAGCTCACAAAGCGCCGGGGACGATTATGGCTACACCTTC
cdr3_aa: CASSQSAGDDYGYTF

v_call: TRBV2
j_call: TRBJ1-2
clone_size: .
d_call: .
cdr3_nt: TGTGCCAGCAGTGCGTCGCGGTATGGCTACACCTTC
cdr3_aa: CASSASRYGYTF

v_call: TRBV25-1
j_call: TRBJ1-4
clone_size: once
d_call: .
cdr3_nt: TGTGCCAGCAGCGAGCCAGCGAATGAAAAACTGTTTTTT
cdr3_aa: CASSEPANEKLFF

v_call: TRBV4-1
j_call: TRBJ2-5
clone_size: .
d_call: TRBD1
cdr3_nt: TGCGCCAGCAGCCAAGAAAGAGGGACAGTCCAAGAGACCCAGTACTTC
cdr3_aa: CASSQERGTVQETQYF

v_call: TRBV4-1
j_call: TRBJ1-1
clone_size: .
d_call: .
cdr3_nt: TGCGCCAGCAGCCCCTACCCCAATTTGAACACTGAAGCTTTCTTT
cdr3_aa: CASSPYPNLNTEAFF

v_call: TRBV7-9
j_call: TRBJ2-1
clone_size: .
d_call: .
cdr3_nt: TGTGCCAGCAGCTCCGCGGGACATGAGCAGTTCTTC
cdr3_aa: CASSSAGHEQFF

v_call: TRBV19
j_call: TRBJ1-3
clone_size: .
d_call: TRBD1
cdr3_nt: TGTGCTAGTAGTGACCCGGGACAGGGGACAAACACCATATATTTT
cdr3_aa: CASSDPGQGTNTIYF

v_call: TRBV19
j_call: TRBJ1-5
clone_size: once
d_call: .
cdr3_nt: TGTGCCAGTAGTATAGGACAGACGGGGCCCCAGCATTTT
cdr3_aa: CASSIGQTGPQHF

v_call: TRBV4-2
j_call: TRBJ2-2
clone_size: .
d_call: TRBD2
cdr3_nt: TGTGCCAGCAGCCAATATTACGGGGGGGACACCTACACCGGGGAGCTGTTTTTT
cdr3_aa: CASSQYYGGDTYTGELFF

v_call: TRBV5-3
j_call: TRBJ1-2
clone_size: .
d_call: .
cdr3_nt: TGTGCCAGAAGTCCGGGGCCCTATGGCTACACCTTC
cdr3_aa: CARSPGPYGYTF

v_call: TRBV2
j_call: TRBJ2-1
clone_size: .
d_call: .
cdr3_nt: TGTGCCAGCACTGTGGGGACCGCTGTCAATGAGCAGTTCTTC
cdr3_aa: CASTVGTAVNEQFF

v_call: TRBV7-2
j_call: TRBJ1-6
clone_size: .
d_call: .
cdr3_nt: TGTGCCAGCAGCTTAGGGGGGGGATCACCCCTCCACTTT
cdr3_aa: CASSLGGGSPLHF

v_call: TRBV11-2
j_call: TRBJ2-6
clone_size: .
d_call: .
cdr3_nt: TGTGCCAGCACCTCCGCTAGGGCTGGGGCCAACGTCCTGACTTTC
cdr3_aa: CASTSARAGANVLTF